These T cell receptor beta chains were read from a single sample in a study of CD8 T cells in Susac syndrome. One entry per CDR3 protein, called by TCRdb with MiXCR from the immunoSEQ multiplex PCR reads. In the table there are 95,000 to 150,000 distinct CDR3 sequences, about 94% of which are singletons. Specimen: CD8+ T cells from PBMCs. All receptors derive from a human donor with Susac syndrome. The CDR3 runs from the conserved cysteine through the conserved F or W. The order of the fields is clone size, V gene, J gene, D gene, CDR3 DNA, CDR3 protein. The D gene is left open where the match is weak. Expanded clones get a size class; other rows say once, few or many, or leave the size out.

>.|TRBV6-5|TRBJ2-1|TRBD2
TGTGCCAGCAGTTACTCCGGGACTAGCGGGGCCGGTGAGCAGTTCTTC
CASSYSGTSGAGEQFF
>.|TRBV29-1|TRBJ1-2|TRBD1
TGCAGCGTCGGACAGGTGGACTATGGCTACACCTTC
CSVGQVDYGYTF
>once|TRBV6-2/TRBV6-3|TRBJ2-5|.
TGTGCCAGCAGACGCACTACCTCGGAGTACTTC
CASRRTTSEYF
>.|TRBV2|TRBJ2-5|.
TGTGCCAGCACTGCAGATTCGGAAGAGACCCAGTACTTC
CASTADSEETQYF
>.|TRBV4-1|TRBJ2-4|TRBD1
TGCGCCAGCAGCCCCCTGGGACAGGGGGATAGGGCCAAAAACATTCAGTACTTC
CASSPLGQGDRAKNIQYF
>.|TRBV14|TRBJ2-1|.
TGTGCCAGCAGCCAAGATGGGGGAGGACTGGGACGGATTGGGCAGTTCTTC
CASSQDGGGLGRIGQFF
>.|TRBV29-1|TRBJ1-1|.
TGCAGCGTTGACTCAGGGACGAGGACTGAAGCTTTCTTT
CSVDSGTRTEAFF
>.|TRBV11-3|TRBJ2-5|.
TGTGCCAGCGGACAGAAGTACCAAGAGACCCAGTACTTC
CASGQKYQETQYF
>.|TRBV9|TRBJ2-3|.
TGTGCCAGCAGCGTAGAGCAGGCTCTCACAGATACGCAGTATTTT
CASSVEQALTDTQYF
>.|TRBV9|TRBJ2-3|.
TGTGCCAGCAGCGTAGTAGCGCAAGATACGCAGTATTTT
CASSVVAQDTQYF
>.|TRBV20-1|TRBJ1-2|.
TGCAGTGCCGGACAGTCCGACTATGGCTACACCTTC
CSAGQSDYGYTF
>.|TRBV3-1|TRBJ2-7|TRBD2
TGTGCCAGCAGCCAAGCCGAGACTAGCGGAAATTACGAGCAGTACTTC
CASSQAETSGNYEQYF
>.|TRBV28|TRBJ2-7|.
TGTGCCAGCAGTTCCAGGGTGCAGGCCCTAAACCCGTACGAGCAGTACTTC
CASSSRVQALNPYEQYF
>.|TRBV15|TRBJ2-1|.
TGTGCCACCAGCACAAATAGTGGTGAGCAGTTCTTC
CATSTNSGEQFF
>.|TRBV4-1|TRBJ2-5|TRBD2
TGCGCCAGCAGCCCCCCGACTAGCGGAGAGACCCAGTACTTC
CASSPPTSGETQYF
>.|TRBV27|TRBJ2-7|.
TGTGCCAGCAGTTTCGGGGGCTCTTTTAACGAGCAGTACTTC
CASSFGGSFNEQYF
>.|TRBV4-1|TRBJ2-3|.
TGCGCCAGCAGCCCAGTGGTCGCAGATACGCAGTATTTT
CASSPVVADTQYF
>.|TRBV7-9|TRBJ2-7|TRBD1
TGTGCCAGCAGCGGAACGACAGGGCTCGAGCAGTACTTC
CASSGTTGLEQYF
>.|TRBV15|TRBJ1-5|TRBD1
TGTGCCACCAGCAGCTGGAAGGGGGCTCAGCCCCAGCATTTT
CATSSWKGAQPQHF
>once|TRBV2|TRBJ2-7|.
TGTGCCAGCACCGATCCCCGGGCCACCTACGAGCAGTACTTC
CASTDPRATYEQYF
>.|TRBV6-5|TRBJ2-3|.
TGTGCCAGCAGCCCCCGGCCCCGAGGGGATACGCAGTATTTT
CASSPRPRGDTQYF
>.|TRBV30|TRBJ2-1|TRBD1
TGTGCCTGGATTAGGACAGGGAACAATGAGCAGTTCTTC
CAWIRTGNNEQFF
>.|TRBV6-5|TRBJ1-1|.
TGTGCCAGCAGTTACGCGGACAGTGGCGCTGAAGCTTTCTTT
CASSYADSGAEAFF
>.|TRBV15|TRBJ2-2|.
TGTGCCACCAGCAGAGGGCTAGAAACCGGGGAGCTGTTTTTT
CATSRGLETGELFF
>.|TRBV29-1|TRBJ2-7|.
TGCAGCGTTGAAGGGGAGGGGACAGACTACGAGCAGTACTTC
CSVEGEGTDYEQYF
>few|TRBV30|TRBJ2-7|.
TGTGCCTGGAGTGTTGCAGGGGTTGGGGAGCAGTACTTC
CAWSVAGVGEQYF
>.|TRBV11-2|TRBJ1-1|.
TGTGCCAGCAGTTCGGGTCCGGGCACTGAAGCTTTCTTT
CASSSGPGTEAFF
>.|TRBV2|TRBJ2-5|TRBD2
TGTGCCAGCAGTGATAAGCGGGGATACCAAGAGACCCAGTACTTC
CASSDKRGYQETQYF
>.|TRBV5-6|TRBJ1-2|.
TGTGCCAGCAGCTTGGCGGGCAGGGGACCAGGAGACTATGGCTACACCTTC
CASSLAGRGPGDYGYTF
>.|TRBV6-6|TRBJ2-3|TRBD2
TGTGCCAGCAGTTCACTAGCGGGGGGGACCCGGACGCAGTATTTT
CASSSLAGGTRTQYF
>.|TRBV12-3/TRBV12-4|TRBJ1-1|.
TGTGCCAGCAGTTGGGGCGGGAACACTGAAGCTTTCTTT
CASSWGGNTEAFF
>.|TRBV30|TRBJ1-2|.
TGTGCCTGGAGGGGGGGTAGCTATGGCTACACCTTC
CAWRGGSYGYTF
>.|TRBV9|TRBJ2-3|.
TGTGCCAGCAGCGTGGAGGGGAGTACCACAGATACGCAGTATTTT
CASSVEGSTTDTQYF
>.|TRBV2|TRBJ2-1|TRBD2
TGTGCCAGCAGTCCGGGACTATTTGACAATGAGCAGTTCTTC
CASSPGLFDNEQFF
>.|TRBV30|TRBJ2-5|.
TGTGCCTGGAGTGACGCCGAGGTATATACGGAGACCCAGTACTTC
CAWSDAEVYTETQYF
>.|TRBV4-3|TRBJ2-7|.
TGCGCCAGCAGCCCCGGACAAGGAGTCCACGAGCAGTACTTC
CASSPGQGVHEQYF
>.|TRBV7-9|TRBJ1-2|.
TGTGCCAGCAGCTTAGAAATCGCTAACTATGGCTACACCTTC
CASSLEIANYGYTF
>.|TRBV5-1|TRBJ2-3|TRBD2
TGCGCCAGCAGCACTAGCGGGGGCCGGGGAGATACGCAGTATTTT
CASSTSGGRGDTQYF
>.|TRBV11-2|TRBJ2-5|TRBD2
TGTGCCAGCAGCTTATTTTTCGCGGGGCTAGCGGGGGGACTACAAGAGACCCAGTACTTC
CASSLFFAGLAGGLQETQYF
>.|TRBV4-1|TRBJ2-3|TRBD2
TGCGCCAGCAGCCTCCCTAGCGGGGGGGCCATGGATACGCAGTATTTT
CASSLPSGGAMDTQYF
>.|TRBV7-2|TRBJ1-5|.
TGTGCCAGCAGCTTAGAGGGGAGGGCAGAAAATCAGCCCCAGCATTTT
CASSLEGRAENQPQHF
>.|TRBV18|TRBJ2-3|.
TGTGCCAGCTCCCCAGGGAGCTCCCCCGCAGATACGCAGTATTTT
CASSPGSSPADTQYF